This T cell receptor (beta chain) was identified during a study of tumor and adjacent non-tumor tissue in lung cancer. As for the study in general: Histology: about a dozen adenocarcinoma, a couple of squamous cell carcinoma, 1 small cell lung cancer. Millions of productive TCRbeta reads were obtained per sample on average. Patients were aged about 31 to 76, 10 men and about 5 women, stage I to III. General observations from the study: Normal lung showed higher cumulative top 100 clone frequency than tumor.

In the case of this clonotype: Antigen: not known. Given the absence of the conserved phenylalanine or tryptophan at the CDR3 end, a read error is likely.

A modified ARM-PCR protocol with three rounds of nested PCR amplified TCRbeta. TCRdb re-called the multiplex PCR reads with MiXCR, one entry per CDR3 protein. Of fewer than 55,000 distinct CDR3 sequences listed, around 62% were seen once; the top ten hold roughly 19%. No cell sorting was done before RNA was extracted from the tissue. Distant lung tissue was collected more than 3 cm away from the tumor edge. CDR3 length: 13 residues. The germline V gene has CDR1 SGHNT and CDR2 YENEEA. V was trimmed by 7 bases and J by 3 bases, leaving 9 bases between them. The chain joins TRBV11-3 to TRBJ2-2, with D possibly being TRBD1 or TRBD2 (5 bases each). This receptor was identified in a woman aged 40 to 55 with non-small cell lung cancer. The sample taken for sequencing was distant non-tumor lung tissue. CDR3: CASNLGDTGELFV. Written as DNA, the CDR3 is TGTGCCAGCAACTTGGGGGACACCGGGGAGCTGTTTGTT.